The subject of this entry is one T cell receptor (beta chain). Looked up from germline, CDR1 is MNHEY and CDR2 is SVGAGI. The CDR3 has 13 amino acids. V gave up 4 bases and J gave up 4 bases, with 8 bases separating them. This record comes from a study of blood T cell repertoires in COVID-19. The wider study: There were acute and convalescent COVID-19 samples, and they came from the United States, Italy and Spain. T cells, B-cell-depleted T cells, or PBMCs provided the cDNA or gDNA that served as material.

In the study's own analysis: Using reference gene primer amplification, nucleated cell counts were estimated. TCRdb's copy holds only in-frame clones and misses some; the assay was immunoSEQ multiplex PCR. That table furnishes V, J and clone size, whereas the DNA furnished D and trimming. The sample carries approximately 120,000 clones, roughly 84% recorded once. Sequenced: peripheral blood. The source of this sequence is a woman in her 50s with acute or convalescent COVID-19. This sequence joins TRBV6-5 and TRBJ1-5; unclear D gene. Here the CDR3 reads CASSLKHNQPQHF. The CDR3 nucleotides are TGTGCCAGCAGTTTAAAACATAATCAGCCCCAGCATTTT.